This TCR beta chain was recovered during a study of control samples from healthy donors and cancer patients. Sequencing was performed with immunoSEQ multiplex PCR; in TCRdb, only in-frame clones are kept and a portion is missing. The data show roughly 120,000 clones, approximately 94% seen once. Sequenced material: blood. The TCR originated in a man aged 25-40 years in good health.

As DNA, the CDR3 is TGTGCCAGTAGTGTTACAGGGAACAATTCACCCCTCCACTTT. Protein sequence: CASSVTGNNSPLHF. The chain joins TRBV19 to TRBJ1-6; a weak D match, TRBD1 (6 bases). Trimming stripped 5 bases from V and 7 bases from J, with 12 bases between. CDR1 and CDR2 (germline): LNHDA, SQIVND (reference sequence). CDR3 length: 14 residues.